These T cell receptor beta chains were read from a single sample in a study of cytomegalovirus exposure and HLA in healthy donors. Profiling relied on immunoSEQ multiplex PCR, and the TCRdb table lists in-frame clones only, not all of them. The profile shows over 65,000 clones, 60% to 80% of them singletons. The sample was PBMCs. The receptors were sampled from a woman in her thirties or forties in good health and CMV-seronegative. Each CDR3 is given without its conserved first and last residue.

>TRBJ1-2|TRBV19
ASSPRGQGARGYT
>TRBJ1-2|TRBV5-6
ASEGQDYGYT
>TRBJ2-1|TRBV30
AWSRLGTSYNEQF
>TRBJ2-3|TRBV19
ASSIDRASTDTQY
>TRBJ2-7|TRBV30
AWRVGSYEQY
>TRBJ2-3|TRBV19
ASRVGQGRYTQY
>TRBJ1-6|TRBV15
ATSNNTSPDSPLH
>TRBJ2-7|TRBV7-8
ASTLESVFFYEQY
>TRBJ2-2|TRBV21-1
ASSEGGQRYTGELF
>TRBJ2-6|TRBV5-1
ASSLDQGSGANVLT
>TRBJ2-2|TRBV30
AWRTSGIFGELF
>TRBJ1-1|TRBV25-1
ASCEDTEAF
>TRBJ2-2|TRBV15
ATSTGGGGGELF
>TRBJ2-7|TRBV28
ASSLLGTSGRGRGSYEQY
>TRBJ2-2|TRBV11-2
ASSLDLSRANTGELF
>TRBJ2-3|TRBV27
ASSSTGGTDTQY
>TRBJ2-7|TRBV6-5
ASRNSLAGGFEQY
>TRBJ1-2|TRBV11-2
ASSLVQGAHGYT
>TRBJ1-2|TRBV18
ASSLSRGGQGGYT
>TRBJ1-5|TRBV5-5
ASSLWEHSNQPQH
>TRBJ2-5|TRBV7-7
ASRSGGGDQETQY
>TRBJ2-2|TRBV10-1
ASSERGPSNTGELF
>TRBJ2-1|TRBV12-5
ASGLGDEQF
>TRBJ2-3|TRBV10-3
AISESSGRTDTQY
>TRBJ2-7|TRBV15
ATSRDPGAYEQY
>TRBJ2-7|TRBV29-1
SVASGVTYEQY
>TRBJ1-4|TRBV2
ASRDRVSTNEKLF
>TRBJ2-1|TRBV5-6
ASSLIFSSGGTYNEQF